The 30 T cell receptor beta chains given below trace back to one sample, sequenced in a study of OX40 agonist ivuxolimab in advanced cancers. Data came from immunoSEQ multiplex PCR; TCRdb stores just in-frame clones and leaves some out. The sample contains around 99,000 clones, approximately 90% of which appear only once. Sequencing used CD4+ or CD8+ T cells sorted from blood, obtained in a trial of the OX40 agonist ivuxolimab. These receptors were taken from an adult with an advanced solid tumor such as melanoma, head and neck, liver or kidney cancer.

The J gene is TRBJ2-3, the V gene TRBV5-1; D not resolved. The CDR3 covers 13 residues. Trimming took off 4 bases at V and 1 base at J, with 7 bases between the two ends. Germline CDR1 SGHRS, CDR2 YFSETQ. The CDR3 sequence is CASSRTGTDTQYF. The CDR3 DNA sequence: TGCGCCAGCAGCCGAACAGGCACAGATACGCAGTATTTT.

CDR3: CASSLQGAENEQYF. The CDR3 DNA follows: TGCGCCAGCAGCCTACAGGGGGCTGAAAACGAGCAGTACTTC. This rearrangement joins TRBV5-1 to TRBJ2-5; 9 bases are shared with TRBD1. The DNA end favors TRBJ2-7, so the J call may be wrong. CDR1 and CDR2 from the germline V gene are SGHRS and YFSETQ. CDR3 length: 14 amino acids.

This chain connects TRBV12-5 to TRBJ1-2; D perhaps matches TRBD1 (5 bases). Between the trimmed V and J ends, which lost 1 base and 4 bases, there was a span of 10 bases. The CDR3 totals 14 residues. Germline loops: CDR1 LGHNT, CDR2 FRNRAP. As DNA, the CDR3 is TGTGCTAGTGGTTTGGCCGACAGTGTCTATGGCTACACCTTC. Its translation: CASGLADSVYGYTF. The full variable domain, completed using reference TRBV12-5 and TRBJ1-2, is DARVTQTPRHKVTEMGQEVTMRCQPILGHNTVFWYRQTMMQGLELLAYFRNRAPLDDSGMPKDRFSAEMPDATLATLKIQPSEPRDSAVYFCASGLADSVYGYTFGSGTRLTVV.

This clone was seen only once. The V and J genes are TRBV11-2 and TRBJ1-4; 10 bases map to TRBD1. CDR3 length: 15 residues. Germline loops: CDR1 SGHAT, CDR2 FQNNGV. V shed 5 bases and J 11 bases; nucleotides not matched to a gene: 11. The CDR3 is CASSGIRDRGGKLFF. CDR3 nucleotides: TGTGCCAGCAGCGGGATTAGGGACAGGGGAGGGAAACTGTTTTTT.

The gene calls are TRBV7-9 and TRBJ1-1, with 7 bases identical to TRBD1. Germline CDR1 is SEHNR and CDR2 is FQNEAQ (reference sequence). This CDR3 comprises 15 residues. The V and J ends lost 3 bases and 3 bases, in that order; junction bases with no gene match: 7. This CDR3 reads CASSLGQRVYTEAFF. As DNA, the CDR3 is TGTGCCAGCAGCTTGGGACAGCGGGTATACACTGAAGCTTTCTTT. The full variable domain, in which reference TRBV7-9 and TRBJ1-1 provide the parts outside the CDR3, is DTGVSQNPRHKITKRGQNVTFRCDPISEHNRLYWYRQTLGQGPEFLTYFQNEAQLEKSRLLSDRFSAERPKGSFSTLEIQRTEQGDSAMYLCASSLGQRVYTEAFFGQGTRLTVV.

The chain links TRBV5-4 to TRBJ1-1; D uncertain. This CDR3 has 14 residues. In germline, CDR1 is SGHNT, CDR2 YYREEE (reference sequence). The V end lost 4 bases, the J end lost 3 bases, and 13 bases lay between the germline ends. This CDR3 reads CASSRPSEDTEAFF. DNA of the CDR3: TGTGCCAGCAGCCGACCGTCCGAGGACACTGAAGCTTTCTTT.

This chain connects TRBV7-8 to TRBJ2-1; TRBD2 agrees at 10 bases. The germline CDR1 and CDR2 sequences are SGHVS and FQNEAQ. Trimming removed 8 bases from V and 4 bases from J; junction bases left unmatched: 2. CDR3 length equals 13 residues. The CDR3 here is CASERGGYNEQFF. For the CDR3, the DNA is TGTGCCAGCGAGCGGGGGGGATACAATGAGCAGTTCTTC.

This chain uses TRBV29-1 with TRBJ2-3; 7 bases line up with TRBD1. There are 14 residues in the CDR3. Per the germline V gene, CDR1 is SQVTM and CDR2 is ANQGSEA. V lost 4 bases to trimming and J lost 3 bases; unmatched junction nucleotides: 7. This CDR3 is CSVGGGVGTDTQYF. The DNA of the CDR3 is TGCAGCGTTGGAGGGGGCGTAGGGACAGATACGCAGTATTTT.

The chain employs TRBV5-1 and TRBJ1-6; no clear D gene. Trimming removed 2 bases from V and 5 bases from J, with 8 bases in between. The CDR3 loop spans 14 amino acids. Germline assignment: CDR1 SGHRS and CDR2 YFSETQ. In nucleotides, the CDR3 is TGCGCCAGCAGCTTTGGCAGTAATAATTCACCCCTCCACTTT. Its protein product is CASSFGSNNSPLHF.

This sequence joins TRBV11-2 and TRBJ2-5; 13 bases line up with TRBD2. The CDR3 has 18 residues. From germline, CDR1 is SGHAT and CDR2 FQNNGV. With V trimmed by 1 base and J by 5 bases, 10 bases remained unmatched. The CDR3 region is CASSLGGLAGVSWETQYF. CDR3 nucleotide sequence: TGTGCCAGCAGCTTAGGAGGACTAGCGGGAGTGAGTTGGGAGACCCAGTACTTC.

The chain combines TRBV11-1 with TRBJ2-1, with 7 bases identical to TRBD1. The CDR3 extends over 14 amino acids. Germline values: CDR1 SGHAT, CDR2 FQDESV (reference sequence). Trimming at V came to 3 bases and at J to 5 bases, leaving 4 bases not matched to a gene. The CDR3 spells CASSFRGQDNEQFF. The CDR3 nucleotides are TGTGCCAGCAGCTTCAGAGGACAGGACAATGAGCAGTTCTTC.

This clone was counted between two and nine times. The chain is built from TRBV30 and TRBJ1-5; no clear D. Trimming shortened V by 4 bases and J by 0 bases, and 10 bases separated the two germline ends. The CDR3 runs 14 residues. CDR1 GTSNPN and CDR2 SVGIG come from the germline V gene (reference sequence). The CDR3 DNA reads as TGTGCCTGGAATGCAGGAGTTAGCAATCAGCCCCAGCATTTT. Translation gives CAWNAGVSNQPQHF.

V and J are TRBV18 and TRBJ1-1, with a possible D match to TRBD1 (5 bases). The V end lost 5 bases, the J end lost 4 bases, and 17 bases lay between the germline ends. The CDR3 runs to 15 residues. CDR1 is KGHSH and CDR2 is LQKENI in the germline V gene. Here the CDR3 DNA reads TGTGCCAGCTCAACTAACCGGGGCGGCACCACTGAAGCTTTCTTT. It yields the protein CASSTNRGGTTEAFF.

The CDR3 here is CASSPMTGGRTQYF. The CDR3 DNA follows: TGTGCCAGCAGCCCGATGACAGGGGGCCGAACCCAGTACTTC. V usage is TRBV7-2 and J usage is TRBJ2-5, with 10 bases identical to TRBD1. Germline loops: CDR1 SGHTA, CDR2 FQGNSA. J lost 8 bases, V lost 5 bases, and 8 bases had no gene match. This CDR3 has 14 residues. Full variable domain (missing parts from reference TRBV7-2 and TRBJ2-5): GAGVSQSPSNKVTEKGKDVELRCDPISGHTALYWYRQSLGQGLEFLIYFQGNSAPDKSGLPSDRFSAERTGGSVSTLTIQRTQQEDSAVYLCASSPMTGGRTQYFGPGTRLLVL.

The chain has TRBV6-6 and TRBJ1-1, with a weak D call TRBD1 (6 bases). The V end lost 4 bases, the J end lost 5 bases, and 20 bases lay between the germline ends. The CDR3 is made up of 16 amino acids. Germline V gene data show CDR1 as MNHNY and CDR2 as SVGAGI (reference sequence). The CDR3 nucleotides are TGTGCCAGCAGTTCTTTAGGCGGCAGGGGTAGAACTGAAGCTTTCTTT. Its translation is CASSSLGGRGRTEAFF.

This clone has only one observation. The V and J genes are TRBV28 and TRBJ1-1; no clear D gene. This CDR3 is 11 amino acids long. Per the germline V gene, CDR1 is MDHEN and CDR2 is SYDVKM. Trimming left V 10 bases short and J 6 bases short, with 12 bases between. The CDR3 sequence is CATLLSSEAFF. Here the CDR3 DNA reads TGTGCCACCCTCTTATCGTCTGAAGCTTTCTTT. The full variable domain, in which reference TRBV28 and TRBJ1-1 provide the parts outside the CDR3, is DVKVTQSSRYLVKRTGEKVFLECVQDMDHENMFWYRQDPGLGLRLIYFSYDVKMKEKGDIPEGYSVSREKKERFSLILESASTNQTSMYLCATLLSSEAFFGQGTRLTVV.

CDR3 nucleotides: TGTGCCAGCAGTTACCCCATGGGCACGAACTATGGCTACACCTTC. Its translation is CASSYPMGTNYGYTF. The rearrangement joins TRBV6-6 to TRBJ1-2, with unresolved D. V was shortened by 2 bases and J by 2 bases, with 12 bases between the two germline ends. CDR3 size: 15 residues. CDR1 MNHNY and CDR2 SVGAGI come from the germline V gene (reference sequence).

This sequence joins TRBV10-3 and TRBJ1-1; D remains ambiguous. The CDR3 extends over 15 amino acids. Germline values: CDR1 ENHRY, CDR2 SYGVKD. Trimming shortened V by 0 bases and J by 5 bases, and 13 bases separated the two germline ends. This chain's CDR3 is CAISESGGYGTEAFF. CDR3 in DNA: TGTGCCATCAGTGAGTCTGGAGGGTATGGGACTGAAGCTTTCTTT.

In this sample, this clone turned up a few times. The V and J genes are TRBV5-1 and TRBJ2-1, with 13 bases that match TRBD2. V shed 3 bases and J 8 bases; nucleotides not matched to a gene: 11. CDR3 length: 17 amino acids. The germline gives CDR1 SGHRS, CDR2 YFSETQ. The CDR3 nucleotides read TGCGCCAGCAGCTGGGGGACTAGCGGGGCTATACAGGATGAGCAGTTCTTC. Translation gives CASSWGTSGAIQDEQFF.

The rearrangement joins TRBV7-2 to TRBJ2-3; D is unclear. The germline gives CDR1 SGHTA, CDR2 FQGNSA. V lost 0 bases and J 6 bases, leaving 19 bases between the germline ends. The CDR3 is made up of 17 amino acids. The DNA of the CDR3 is TGTGCCAGCAGCTTAGCGCGACGTGTCCTTTCCTTCGATACGCAGTATTTT. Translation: CASSLARRVLSFDTQYF. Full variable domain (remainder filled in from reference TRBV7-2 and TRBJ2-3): GAGVSQSPSNKVTEKGKDVELRCDPISGHTALYWYRQSLGQGLEFLIYFQGNSAPDKSGLPSDRFSAERTGGSVSTLTIQRTQQEDSAVYLCASSLARRVLSFDTQYFGPGTRLTVL.

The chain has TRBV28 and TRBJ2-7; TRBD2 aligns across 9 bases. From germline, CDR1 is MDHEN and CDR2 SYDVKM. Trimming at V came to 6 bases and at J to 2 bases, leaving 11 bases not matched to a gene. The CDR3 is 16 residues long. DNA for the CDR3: TGTGCCAGCAGCCGACTATTTCGCGGGGGGGCCTACGAGCAGTACTTC. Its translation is CASSRLFRGGAYEQYF. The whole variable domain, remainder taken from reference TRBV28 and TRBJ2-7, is DVKVTQSSRYLVKRTGEKVFLECVQDMDHENMFWYRQDPGLGLRLIYFSYDVKMKEKGDIPEGYSVSREKKERFSLILESASTNQTSMYLCASSRLFRGGAYEQYFGPGTRLTVT.

The CDR3 protein is CASTFSGSTDTQYF. The DNA of the CDR3 is TGTGCCAGCACCTTCTCCGGTAGCACAGATACGCAGTATTTT. The J gene is TRBJ2-3, the V gene TRBV7-9; D is undetermined. V lost 7 bases to trimming and J lost 0 bases, with 11 bases between them. The CDR3 totals 14 residues. The germline CDR1 and CDR2 sequences are SEHNR and FQNEAQ (reference sequence). Together with reference TRBV7-9 and TRBJ2-3, the CDR3 gives the full variable domain: DTGVSQNPRHKITKRGQNVTFRCDPISEHNRLYWYRQTLGQGPEFLTYFQNEAQLEKSRLLSDRFSAERPKGSFSTLEIQRTEQGDSAMYLCASTFSGSTDTQYFGPGTRLTVL.

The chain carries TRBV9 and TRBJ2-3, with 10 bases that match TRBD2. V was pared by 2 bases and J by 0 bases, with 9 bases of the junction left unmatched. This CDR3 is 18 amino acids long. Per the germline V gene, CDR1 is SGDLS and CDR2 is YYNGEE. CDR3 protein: CASSVSFLTSGSTDTQYF. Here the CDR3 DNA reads TGTGCCAGCAGCGTTTCCTTCTTGACTAGCGGGAGCACAGATACGCAGTATTTT.

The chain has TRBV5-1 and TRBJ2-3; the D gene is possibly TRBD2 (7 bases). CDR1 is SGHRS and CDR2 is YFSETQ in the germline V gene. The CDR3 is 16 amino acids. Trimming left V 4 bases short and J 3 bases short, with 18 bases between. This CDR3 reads CASSTAGEGLTDTQYF. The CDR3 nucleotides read TGCGCCAGCAGCACCGCAGGGGAGGGCTTGACAGATACGCAGTATTTT. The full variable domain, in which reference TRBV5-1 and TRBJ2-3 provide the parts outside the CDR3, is KAGVTQTPRYLIKTRGQQVTLSCSPISGHRSVSWYQQTPGQGLQFLFEYFSETQRNKGNFPGRFSGRQFSNSRSEMNVSTLELGDSALYLCASSTAGEGLTDTQYFGPGTRLTVL.

CDR3 protein: CASSLGVSSYNEQFF. CDR3 DNA: TGCGCCAGCAGCTTGGGCGTTAGCTCCTACAATGAGCAGTTCTTC. The chain is built from TRBV5-1 and TRBJ2-1; D ambiguous. CDR1 is SGHRS, CDR2 YFSETQ, per germline. This CDR3 has 15 amino acids. Trimming shortened V by 0 bases and J by 0 bases, and 7 bases separated the two germline ends.

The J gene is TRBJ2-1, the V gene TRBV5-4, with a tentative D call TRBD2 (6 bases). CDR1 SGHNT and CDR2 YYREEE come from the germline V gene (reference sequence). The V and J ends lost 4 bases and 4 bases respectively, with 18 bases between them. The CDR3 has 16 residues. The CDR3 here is CASSASGTRLYNEQFF. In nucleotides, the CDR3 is TGTGCCAGCAGCGCCTCCGGGACTCGACTTTACAATGAGCAGTTCTTC.

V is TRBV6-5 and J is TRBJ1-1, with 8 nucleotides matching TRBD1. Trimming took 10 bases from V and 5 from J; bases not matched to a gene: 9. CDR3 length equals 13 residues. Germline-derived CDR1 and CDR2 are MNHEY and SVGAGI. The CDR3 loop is CATRQGMGTEAFF. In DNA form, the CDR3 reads TGTGCCACTCGACAGGGGATGGGGACTGAAGCTTTCTTT.

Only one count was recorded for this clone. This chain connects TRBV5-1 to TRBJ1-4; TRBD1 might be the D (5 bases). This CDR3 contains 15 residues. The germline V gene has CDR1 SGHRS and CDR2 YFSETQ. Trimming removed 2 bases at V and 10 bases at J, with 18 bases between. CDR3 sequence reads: CASSLGGAPSLKLFF. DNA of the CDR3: TGCGCCAGCAGCTTAGGTGGGGCCCCGTCCCTAAAACTGTTTTTT. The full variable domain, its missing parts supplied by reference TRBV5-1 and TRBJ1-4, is KAGVTQTPRYLIKTRGQQVTLSCSPISGHRSVSWYQQTPGQGLQFLFEYFSETQRNKGNFPGRFSGRQFSNSRSEMNVSTLELGDSALYLCASSLGGAPSLKLFFGSGTQLSVL.

DNA of the CDR3: TGTGCCAGCACTGGCAGCCTCTCCTACGAGCAGTACTTC. Its protein is CASTGSLSYEQYF. The V gene is TRBV6-1, the J gene TRBJ2-7; no clear D. In germline, CDR1 is MNHNS, CDR2 SASEGT. Trimming removed 7 bases at V and 0 bases at J, with 10 bases between. The length of the CDR3 is 13 residues.

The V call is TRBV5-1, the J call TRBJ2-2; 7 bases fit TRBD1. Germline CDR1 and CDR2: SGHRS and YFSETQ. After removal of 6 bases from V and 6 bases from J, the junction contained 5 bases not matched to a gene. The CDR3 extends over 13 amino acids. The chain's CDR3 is CASKQGSPGELFF. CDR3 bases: TGCGCCAGCAAACAGGGGAGTCCCGGGGAGCTGTTTTTT.